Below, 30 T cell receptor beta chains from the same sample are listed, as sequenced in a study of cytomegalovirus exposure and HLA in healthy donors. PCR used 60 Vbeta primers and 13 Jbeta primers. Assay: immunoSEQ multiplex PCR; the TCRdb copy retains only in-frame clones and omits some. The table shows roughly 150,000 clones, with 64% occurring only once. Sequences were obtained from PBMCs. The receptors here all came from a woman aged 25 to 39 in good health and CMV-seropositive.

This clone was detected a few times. The CDR3 DNA follows: TGTGCCACCCGAGGTCAGGGGGCGCGGACTGAAGCTTTCTTT. Its translation: CATRGQGARTEAFF. V and J are TRBV2 and TRBJ1-1, with 8 positions matching TRBD1. Trimming cost V 10 bases and J 5 bases; bases outside gene matches: 12. The germline V gene encodes CDR1 SNHLY and CDR2 FYNNEI. The CDR3 loop spans 14 amino acids.

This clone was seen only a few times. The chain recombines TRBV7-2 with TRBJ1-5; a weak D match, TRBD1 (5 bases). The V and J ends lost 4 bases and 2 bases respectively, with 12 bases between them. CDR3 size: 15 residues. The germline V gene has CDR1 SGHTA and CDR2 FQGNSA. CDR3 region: CASSWGPRGNQPQHF. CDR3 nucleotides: TGTGCCAGCAGCTGGGGCCCCAGGGGCAATCAGCCCCAGCATTTT. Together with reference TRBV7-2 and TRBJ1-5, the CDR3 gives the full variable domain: GAGVSQSPSNKVTEKGKDVELRCDPISGHTALYWYRQSLGQGLEFLIYFQGNSAPDKSGLPSDRFSAERTGGSVSTLTIQRTQQEDSAVYLCASSWGPRGNQPQHFGDGTRLSIL.

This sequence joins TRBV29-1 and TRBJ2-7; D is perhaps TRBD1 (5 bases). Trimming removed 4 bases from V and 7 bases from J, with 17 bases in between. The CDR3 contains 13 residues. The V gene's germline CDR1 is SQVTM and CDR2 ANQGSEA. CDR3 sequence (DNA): TGCAGCGTTGGAAAGACACCAGGGCGAGAGCAGTACTTC. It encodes CSVGKTPGREQYF.

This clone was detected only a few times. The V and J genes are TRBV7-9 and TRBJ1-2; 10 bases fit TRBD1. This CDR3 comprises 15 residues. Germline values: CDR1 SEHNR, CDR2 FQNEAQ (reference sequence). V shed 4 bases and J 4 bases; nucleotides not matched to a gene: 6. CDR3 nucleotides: TGTGCCAGCAGCTCGGGGACAGGGGATACCTATGGCTACACCTTC. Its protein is CASSSGTGDTYGYTF. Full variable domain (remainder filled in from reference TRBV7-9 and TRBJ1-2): DTGVSQNPRHKITKRGQNVTFRCDPISEHNRLYWYRQTLGQGPEFLTYFQNEAQLEKSRLLSDRFSAERPKGSFSTLEIQRTEQGDSAMYLCASSSGTGDTYGYTFGSGTRLTVV.

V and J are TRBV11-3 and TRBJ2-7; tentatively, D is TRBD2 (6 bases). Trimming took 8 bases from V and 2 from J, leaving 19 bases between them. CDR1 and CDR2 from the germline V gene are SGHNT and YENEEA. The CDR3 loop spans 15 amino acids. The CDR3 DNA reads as TGTGCCAGCGGGTACCGGGACGGAGGGCCCTACGAGCAGTACTTC. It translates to CASGYRDGGPYEQYF.

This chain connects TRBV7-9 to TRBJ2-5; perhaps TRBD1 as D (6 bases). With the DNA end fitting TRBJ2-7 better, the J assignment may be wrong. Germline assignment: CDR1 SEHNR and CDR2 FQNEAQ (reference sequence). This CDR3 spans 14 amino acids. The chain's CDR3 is CASSFPGEVFEQYF. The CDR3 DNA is TGTGCCAGCAGCTTCCCAGGGGAAGTCTTCGAGCAGTACTTC.

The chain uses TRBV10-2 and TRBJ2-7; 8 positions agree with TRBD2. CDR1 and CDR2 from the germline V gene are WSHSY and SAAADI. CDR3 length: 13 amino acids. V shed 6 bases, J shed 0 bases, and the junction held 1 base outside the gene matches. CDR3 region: CASSTSGSYEQYF. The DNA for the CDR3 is TGCGCCAGCAGCACTAGCGGCTCCTACGAGCAGTACTTC.

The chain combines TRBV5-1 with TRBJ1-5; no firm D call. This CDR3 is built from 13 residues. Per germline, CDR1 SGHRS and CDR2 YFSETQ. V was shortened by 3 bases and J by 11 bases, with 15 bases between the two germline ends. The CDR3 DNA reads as TGCGCCAGCAGCTCGGCCACGGGAGAGGCCCAGCATTTT. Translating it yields CASSSATGEAQHF. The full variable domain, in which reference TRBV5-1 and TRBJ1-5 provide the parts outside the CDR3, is KAGVTQTPRYLIKTRGQQVTLSCSPISGHRSVSWYQQTPGQGLQFLFEYFSETQRNKGNFPGRFSGRQFSNSRSEMNVSTLELGDSALYLCASSSATGEAQHFGDGTRLSIL.

The CDR3 loop is CASSLYGGGGTLSGNTIYF. CDR3 DNA: TGTGCCAGCAGTTTATACGGTGGGGGGGGCACCCTCTCTGGAAACACCATATATTTT. The chain has TRBV27 and TRBJ1-3; D is possibly TRBD1 (6 bases). The CDR3 has 19 residues. The V end lost 1 base, the J end lost 0 bases, and 19 bases lay between the germline ends. CDR1 MNHEY and CDR2 SMNVEV come from the germline V gene (reference sequence).

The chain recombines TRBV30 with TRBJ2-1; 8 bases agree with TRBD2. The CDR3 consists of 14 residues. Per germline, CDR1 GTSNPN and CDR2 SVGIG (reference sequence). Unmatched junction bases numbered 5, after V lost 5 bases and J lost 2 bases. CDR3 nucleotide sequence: TGTGCCTGGTATGGTAGCGGGGCCTACAATGAGCAGTTCTTC. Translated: CAWYGSGAYNEQFF.

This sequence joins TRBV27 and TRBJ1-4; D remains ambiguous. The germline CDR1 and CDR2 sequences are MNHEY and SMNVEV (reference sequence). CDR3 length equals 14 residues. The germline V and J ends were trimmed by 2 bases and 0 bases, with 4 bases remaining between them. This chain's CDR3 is CASSLAATNEKLFF. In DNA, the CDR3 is TGTGCCAGCAGTTTAGCAGCAACTAATGAAAAACTGTTTTTT.

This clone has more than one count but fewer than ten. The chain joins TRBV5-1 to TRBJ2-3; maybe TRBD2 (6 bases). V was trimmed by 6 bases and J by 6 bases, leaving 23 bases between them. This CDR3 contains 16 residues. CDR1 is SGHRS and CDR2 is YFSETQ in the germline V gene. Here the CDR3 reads CASIYREPKFVDTQYF. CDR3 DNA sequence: TGCGCCAGCATATACCGGGAGCCCAAATTCGTCGATACGCAGTATTTT.

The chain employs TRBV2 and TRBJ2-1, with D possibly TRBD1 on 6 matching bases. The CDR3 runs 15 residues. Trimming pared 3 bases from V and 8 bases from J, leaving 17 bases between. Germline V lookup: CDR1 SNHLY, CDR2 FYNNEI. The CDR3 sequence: CASSEPGTRRDEQFF. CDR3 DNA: TGTGCCAGCAGTGAGCCCGGGACACGTCGCGATGAGCAGTTCTTC.

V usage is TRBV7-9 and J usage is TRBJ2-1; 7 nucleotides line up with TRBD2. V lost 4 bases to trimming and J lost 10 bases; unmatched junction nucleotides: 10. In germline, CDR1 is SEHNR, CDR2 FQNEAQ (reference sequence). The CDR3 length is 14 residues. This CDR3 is CASSWGGDLQEQFF. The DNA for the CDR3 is TGTGCCAGCAGCTGGGGGGGGGACCTCCAAGAGCAGTTCTTC. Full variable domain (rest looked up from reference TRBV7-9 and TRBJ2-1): DTGVSQNPRHKITKRGQNVTFRCDPISEHNRLYWYRQTLGQGPEFLTYFQNEAQLEKSRLLSDRFSAERPKGSFSTLEIQRTEQGDSAMYLCASSWGGDLQEQFFGPGTRLTVL.

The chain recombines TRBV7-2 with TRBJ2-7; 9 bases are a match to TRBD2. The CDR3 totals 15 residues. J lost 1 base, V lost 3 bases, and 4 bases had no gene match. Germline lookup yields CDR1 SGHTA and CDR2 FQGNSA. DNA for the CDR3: TGTGCCAGCAGCTTTCAAGCGGGGGGTTCCTACGAGCAGTACTTC. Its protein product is CASSFQAGGSYEQYF.

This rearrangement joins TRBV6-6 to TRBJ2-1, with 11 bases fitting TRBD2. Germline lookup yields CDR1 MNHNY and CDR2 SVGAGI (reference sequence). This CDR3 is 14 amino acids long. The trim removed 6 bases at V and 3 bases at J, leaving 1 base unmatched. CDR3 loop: CASRGTSGYNEQFF. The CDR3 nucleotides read TGTGCCAGCAGGGGGACTAGCGGCTACAATGAGCAGTTCTTC.

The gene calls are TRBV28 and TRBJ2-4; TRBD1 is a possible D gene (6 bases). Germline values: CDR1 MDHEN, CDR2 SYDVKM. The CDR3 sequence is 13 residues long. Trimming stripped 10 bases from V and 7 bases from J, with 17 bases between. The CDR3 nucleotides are TGTGCCACCGTTGAGACAGGATCGAACATTCAGTACTTC. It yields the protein CATVETGSNIQYF.

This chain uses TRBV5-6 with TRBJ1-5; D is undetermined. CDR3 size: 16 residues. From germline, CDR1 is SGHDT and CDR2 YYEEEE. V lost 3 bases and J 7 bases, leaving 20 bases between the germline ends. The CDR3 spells CASSSRKQWNRQPQHF. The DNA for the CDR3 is TGTGCCAGCAGCTCACGGAAACAGTGGAATCGCCAGCCCCAGCATTTT.

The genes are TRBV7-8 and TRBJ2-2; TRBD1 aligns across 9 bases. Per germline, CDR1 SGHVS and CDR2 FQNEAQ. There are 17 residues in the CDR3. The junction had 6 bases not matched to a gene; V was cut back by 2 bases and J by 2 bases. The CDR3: CASSLRPGQGNTGELFF. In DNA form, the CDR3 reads TGTGCCAGCAGCTTACGGCCGGGACAGGGAAACACCGGGGAGCTGTTTTTT.

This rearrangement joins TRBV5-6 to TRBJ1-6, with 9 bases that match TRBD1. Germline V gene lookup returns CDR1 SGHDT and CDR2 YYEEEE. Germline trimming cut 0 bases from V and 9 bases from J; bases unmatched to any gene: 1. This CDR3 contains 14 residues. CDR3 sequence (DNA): TGTGCCAGCAGCTTGGGGACAGGGGCTTCACCCCTCCACTTT. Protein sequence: CASSLGTGASPLHF.

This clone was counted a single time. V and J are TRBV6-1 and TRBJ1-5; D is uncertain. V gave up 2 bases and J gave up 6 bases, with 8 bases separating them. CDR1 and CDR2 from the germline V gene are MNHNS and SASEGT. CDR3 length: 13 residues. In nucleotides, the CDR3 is TGTGCCAGCAGTGAAATCAGCGGTCAGCCCCAGCATTTT. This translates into CASSEISGQPQHF.

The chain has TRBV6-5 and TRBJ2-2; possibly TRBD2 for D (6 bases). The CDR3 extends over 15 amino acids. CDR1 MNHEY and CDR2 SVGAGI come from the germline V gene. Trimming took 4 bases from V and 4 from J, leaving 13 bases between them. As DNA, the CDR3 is TGTGCCAGCAGTTCCGTCAGGCGGGGCACCGGGGAGCTGTTTTTT. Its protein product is CASSSVRRGTGELFF.

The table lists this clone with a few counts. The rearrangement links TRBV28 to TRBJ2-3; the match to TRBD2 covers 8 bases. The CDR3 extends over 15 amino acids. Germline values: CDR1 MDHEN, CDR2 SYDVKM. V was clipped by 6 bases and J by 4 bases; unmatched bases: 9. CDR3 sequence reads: CASSTTRGGADTQYF. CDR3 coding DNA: TGTGCCAGCAGCACGACACGGGGGGGTGCAGATACGCAGTATTTT.

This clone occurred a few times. In nucleotides, the CDR3 is TGTGCCAGCAGCGCCCTTCGACTAGCGGGGTACAATGAGCAGTTCTTC. Its protein product is CASSALRLAGYNEQFF. This chain joins TRBV9 and TRBJ2-1, with 11 bases identical to TRBD2. The CDR3 totals 16 residues. The ends lost 3 bases at V and 4 bases at J; junction bases unmatched: 6. In germline, CDR1 is SGDLS, CDR2 YYNGEE.

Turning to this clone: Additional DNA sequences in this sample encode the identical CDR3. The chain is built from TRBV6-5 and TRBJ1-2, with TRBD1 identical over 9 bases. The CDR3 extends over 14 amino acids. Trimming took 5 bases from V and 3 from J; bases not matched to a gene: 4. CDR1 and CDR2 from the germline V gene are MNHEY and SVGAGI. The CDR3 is CASSRQGGDYGYTF. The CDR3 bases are TGTGCCAGCAGTCGACAGGGGGGCGACTATGGCTACACCTTC.

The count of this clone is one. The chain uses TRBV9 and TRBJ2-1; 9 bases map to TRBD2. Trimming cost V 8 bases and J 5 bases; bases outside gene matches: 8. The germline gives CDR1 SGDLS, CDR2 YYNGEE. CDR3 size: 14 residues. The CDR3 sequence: CARKKAGGNNEQFF. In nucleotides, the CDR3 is TGTGCCAGGAAGAAAGCGGGGGGTAACAATGAGCAGTTCTTC.

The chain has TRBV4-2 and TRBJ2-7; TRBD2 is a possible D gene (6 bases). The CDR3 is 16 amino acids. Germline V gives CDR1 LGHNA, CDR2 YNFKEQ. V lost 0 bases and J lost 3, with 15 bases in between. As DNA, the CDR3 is TGTGCCAGCAGCCAAGAATCTCAGGGAGGTATCTACGAGCAGTACTTC. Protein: CASSQESQGGIYEQYF.

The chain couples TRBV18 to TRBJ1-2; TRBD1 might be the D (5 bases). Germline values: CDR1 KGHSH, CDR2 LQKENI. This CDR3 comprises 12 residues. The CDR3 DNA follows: TGTGCAGCCGACAGCGCGCTCTATGGCTACACCTTC. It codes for CAADSALYGYTF.

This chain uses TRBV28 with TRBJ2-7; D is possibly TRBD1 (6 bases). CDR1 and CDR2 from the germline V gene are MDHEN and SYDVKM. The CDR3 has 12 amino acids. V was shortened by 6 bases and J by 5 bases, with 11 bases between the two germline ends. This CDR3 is CASRQQGNEQYF. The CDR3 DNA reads TGTGCCAGCAGACAACAGGGTAACGAGCAGTACTTC.

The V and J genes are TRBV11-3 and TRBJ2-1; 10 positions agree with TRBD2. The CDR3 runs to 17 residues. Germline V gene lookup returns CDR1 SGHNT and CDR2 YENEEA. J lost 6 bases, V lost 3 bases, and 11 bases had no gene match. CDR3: CASSFLLVAGGFNEQFF. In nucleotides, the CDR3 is TGTGCCAGCAGCTTCTTATTAGTAGCGGGAGGCTTCAATGAGCAGTTCTTC.